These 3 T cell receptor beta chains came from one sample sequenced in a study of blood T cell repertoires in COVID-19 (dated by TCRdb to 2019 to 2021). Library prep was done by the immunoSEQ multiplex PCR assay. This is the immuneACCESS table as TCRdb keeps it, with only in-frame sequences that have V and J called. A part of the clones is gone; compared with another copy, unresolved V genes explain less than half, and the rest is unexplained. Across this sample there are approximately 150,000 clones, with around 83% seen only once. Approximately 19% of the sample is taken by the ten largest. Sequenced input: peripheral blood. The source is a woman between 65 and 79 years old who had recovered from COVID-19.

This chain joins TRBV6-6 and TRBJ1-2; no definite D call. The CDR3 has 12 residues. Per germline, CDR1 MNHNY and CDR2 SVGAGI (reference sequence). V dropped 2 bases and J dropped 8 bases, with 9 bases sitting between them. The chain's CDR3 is CASSYALGGYTF. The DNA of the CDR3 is TGTGCCAGCAGTTACGCCCTCGGGGGCTACACCTTC.

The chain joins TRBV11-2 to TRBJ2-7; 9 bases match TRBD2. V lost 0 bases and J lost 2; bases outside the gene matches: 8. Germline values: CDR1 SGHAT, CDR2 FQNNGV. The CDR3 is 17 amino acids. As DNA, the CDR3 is TGTGCCAGCAGCTTAGATCCGGCTAGCGGGGCCACCTACGAGCAGTACTTC. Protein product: CASSLDPASGATYEQYF.

The CDR3 loop is CATTPDRDTGYTF. Written as DNA, the CDR3 is TGTGCCACCACGCCCGACAGGGACACTGGCTACACCTTC. The chain employs TRBV19 and TRBJ1-2; 7 positions agree with TRBD1. The germline CDR1 and CDR2 sequences are LNHDA and SQIVND (reference sequence). Trimming cost V 10 bases and J 7 bases; bases outside gene matches: 12. CDR3 size: 13 residues.